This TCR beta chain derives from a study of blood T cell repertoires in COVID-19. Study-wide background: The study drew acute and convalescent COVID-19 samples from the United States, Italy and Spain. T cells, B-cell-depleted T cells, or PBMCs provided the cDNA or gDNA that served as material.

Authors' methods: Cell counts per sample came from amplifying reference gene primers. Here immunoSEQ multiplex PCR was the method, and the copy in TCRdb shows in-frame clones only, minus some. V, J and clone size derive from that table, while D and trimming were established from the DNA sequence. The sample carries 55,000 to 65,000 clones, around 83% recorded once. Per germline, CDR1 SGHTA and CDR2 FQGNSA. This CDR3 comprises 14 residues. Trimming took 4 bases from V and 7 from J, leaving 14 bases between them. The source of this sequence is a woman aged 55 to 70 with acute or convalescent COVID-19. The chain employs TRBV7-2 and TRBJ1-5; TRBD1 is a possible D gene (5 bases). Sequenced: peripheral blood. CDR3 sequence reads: CASSSSSGGQPQHF. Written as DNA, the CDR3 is TGTGCCAGCAGCTCCAGCAGTGGGGGGCAGCCCCAGCATTTT.